This is a list of T cell receptor beta chains from one sample in a study of response to subunit inactivated influenza vaccine. TCRdb independently ran MiXCR on the RT-PCR reads; one entry per CDR3 protein. The repertoire holds some 550,000 distinct CDR3 sequences, roughly a quarter seen once, with around 2.8% in the top ten. These same data were also listed under a study on T cells expressing NK-cell markers.

This material consisted of CD4+ T cells sorted from PBMCs, taken about 13 days after vaccination. These receptors originate from a middle-aged man who received an inactivated influenza vaccine. CDR3s include the opening cysteine and the closing phenylalanine or tryptophan. The order of the fields is D gene, V gene, J gene, clone size, CDR3 protein, CDR3 DNA. D genes are given only for firm matches. Size is omitted from some rows. Given values are once, few, many or a class for expanded clones.

D gene: .
V gene: TRBV29-1
J gene: TRBJ2-5
clone size: few
CDR3 protein: CSVDGGLRVTQYF
CDR3 DNA: TGCAGCGTTGACGGCGGCCTCAGGGTGACCCAGTACTTC

D gene: .
V gene: TRBV6-1
J gene: TRBJ1-1
clone size: few
CDR3 protein: CASSSRYRLTMNTEAFF
CDR3 DNA: TGTGCCAGCAGTAGCAGATACCGTTTAACGATGAACACTGAAGCTTTCTTT

D gene: TRBD1
V gene: TRBV7-8
J gene: TRBJ1-2
clone size: .
CDR3 protein: CASSDGTGHGYTF
CDR3 DNA: TGTGCCAGCAGCGACGGGACAGGGCATGGCTACACCTTC

D gene: .
V gene: TRBV5-1
J gene: TRBJ2-3
clone size: .
CDR3 protein: CASSSEAGTDTQYF
CDR3 DNA: TGCGCCAGCAGCTCAGAAGCGGGCACAGATACGCAGTATTTT

D gene: .
V gene: TRBV6-5
J gene: TRBJ2-5
clone size: .
CDR3 protein: CASSYSSSPAPQETQYF
CDR3 DNA: TGTGCCAGCAGTTACTCGTCCTCTCCCGCCCCTCAAGAGACCCAGTACTTC

D gene: .
V gene: TRBV5-6
J gene: TRBJ2-3
clone size: .
CDR3 protein: CASSFKGGTDTQYF
CDR3 DNA: TGTGCCAGCAGCTTTAAGGGTGGCACAGATACGCAGTATTTT

D gene: TRBD2
V gene: TRBV12-3/TRBV12-4
J gene: TRBJ2-1
clone size: .
CDR3 protein: CASSLHRLAGAYNEQFF
CDR3 DNA: TGTGCCAGCAGTTTACATAGGCTAGCGGGGGCCTACAATGAGCAGTTCTTC

D gene: .
V gene: TRBV20-1
J gene: TRBJ2-3
clone size: .
CDR3 protein: CSARDLVFPHTQYF
CDR3 DNA: TGCAGTGCTAGAGACCTAGTTTTCCCGCATACGCAGTATTTT

D gene: TRBD1
V gene: TRBV10-2
J gene: TRBJ2-6
clone size: .
CDR3 protein: CASRKPTDRAGANVLTF
CDR3 DNA: TGCGCCAGCAGAAAACCAACTGACAGGGCTGGGGCCAACGTCCTGACTTTC

D gene: TRBD2
V gene: TRBV18
J gene: TRBJ2-5
clone size: .
CDR3 protein: CASSPPAGGLQETQYF
CDR3 DNA: TGTGCCAGCTCACCACCTGCGGGGGGCCTCCAAGAGACCCAGTACTTC

D gene: .
V gene: TRBV10-3
J gene: TRBJ2-4
clone size: .
CDR3 protein: CAISNPGLNIQYF
CDR3 DNA: TGTGCCATCAGTAATCCAGGGTTGAACATTCAGTACTTC

D gene: .
V gene: TRBV25-1
J gene: TRBJ1-1
clone size: .
CDR3 protein: CASSLAGTTEAFF
CDR3 DNA: TGTGCCAGCAGTCTAGCAGGGACCACTGAAGCTTTCTTT

D gene: .
V gene: TRBV20-1
J gene: TRBJ2-5
clone size: few
CDR3 protein: CGLRRGTETQYF
CDR3 DNA: TGCGGCCTTAGGCGGGGTACAGAGACCCAGTACTTC

D gene: .
V gene: TRBV7-2
J gene: TRBJ2-7
clone size: few
CDR3 protein: CASSRGGRYNTYEQYF
CDR3 DNA: TGTGCCAGCAGCCGAGGAGGACGGTACAATACCTACGAGCAGTACTTC

D gene: TRBD1
V gene: TRBV10-3
J gene: TRBJ1-2
clone size: .
CDR3 protein: CAISTKHGTGESNYGYTF
CDR3 DNA: TGTGCCATCAGTACCAAACATGGGACAGGGGAGTCTAACTATGGCTACACCTTC

D gene: .
V gene: TRBV28
J gene: TRBJ1-1
clone size: few
CDR3 protein: CASKDVNTEAFF
CDR3 DNA: TGTGCCAGCAAGGACGTGAACACTGAAGCTTTCTTT

D gene: TRBD1
V gene: TRBV28
J gene: TRBJ2-2
clone size: .
CDR3 protein: CASSAADRATGELFF
CDR3 DNA: TGTGCCAGCAGTGCTGCGGACAGGGCCACCGGGGAGCTGTTTTTT

D gene: .
V gene: TRBV20-1
J gene: TRBJ2-3
clone size: few
CDR3 protein: CSARDQSTDTQYF
CDR3 DNA: TGCAGTGCTAGAGATCAGAGCACAGATACGCAGTATTTT

D gene: .
V gene: TRBV7-9
J gene: TRBJ1-1
clone size: few
CDR3 protein: CASSLLGRASMNTEAFF
CDR3 DNA: TGTGCCAGCAGCTTATTAGGGAGGGCCTCAATGAACACTGAAGCTTTCTTT

D gene: .
V gene: TRBV29-1
J gene: TRBJ2-7
clone size: few
CDR3 protein: CSVEDQAGGPPRLYF
CDR3 DNA: TGCAGCGTTGAAGATCAGGCAGGGGGGCCCCCGAGATTATACTTC

D gene: .
V gene: TRBV18
J gene: TRBJ2-2
clone size: .
CDR3 protein: CASSPPKGGVTGELFF
CDR3 DNA: TGTGCCAGCTCACCACCGAAGGGCGGCGTCACCGGGGAGCTGTTTTTT

D gene: .
V gene: TRBV4-1
J gene: TRBJ1-2
clone size: .
CDR3 protein: CASSQEATYNYGYTF
CDR3 DNA: TGCGCCAGCAGCCAAGAAGCAACTTATAACTATGGCTACACCTTC

D gene: .
V gene: TRBV7-8
J gene: TRBJ2-2
clone size: few
CDR3 protein: CASSLRGAGGELFF
CDR3 DNA: TGTGCCAGCAGCTTACGGGGGGCCGGCGGGGAGCTGTTTTTT

D gene: .
V gene: TRBV5-1
J gene: TRBJ2-2
clone size: few
CDR3 protein: CASTPGPLTGELFF
CDR3 DNA: TGCGCCAGTACCCCGGGACCCTTAACCGGGGAGCTGTTTTTT

D gene: .
V gene: TRBV24-1
J gene: TRBJ2-5
clone size: .
CDR3 protein: CATSPSGIRGETQYF
CDR3 DNA: TGTGCCACCAGTCCCTCTGGGATTAGAGGGGAGACCCAGTACTTC